A selection of T cell receptor beta chains follows, all from one sample in a study of blood T cell repertoires in COVID-19. Repertoires were generated with immunoSEQ multiplex PCR, while TCRdb's copy carries only in-frame clones and drops some. The sample shows 160,000 or so clones, about 83% of them seen only once. Sequenced: peripheral blood. Receptor source: a woman aged 80 or over with acute or convalescent COVID-19. The CDR3 runs from the conserved cysteine through the conserved F or W. Fields, in order: D gene, clone size, J gene, V gene, CDR3 protein, CDR3 DNA. D genes are given only for firm matches. Clone size is stated in some rows and not others, as once, few, many or a class when expanded.

d_call: TRBD1
clone_size: -
j_call: TRBJ2-2
v_call: TRBV6-2/TRBV6-3
cdr3_aa: CASSPTGGITGELFF
cdr3_nt: TGTGCCAGCAGCCCGACAGGGGGAATCACCGGGGAGCTGTTTTTT

d_call: -
clone_size: -
j_call: TRBJ2-3
v_call: TRBV28
cdr3_aa: CASSPLGELTDTQYF
cdr3_nt: TGTGCCAGCAGCCCCCTGGGAGAGCTCACAGATACGCAGTATTTT

d_call: TRBD1
clone_size: once
j_call: TRBJ1-3
v_call: TRBV29-1
cdr3_aa: CSVEGQGNTIYF
cdr3_nt: TGCAGCGTTGAAGGACAGGGGAACACCATATATTTT

d_call: TRBD1
clone_size: -
j_call: TRBJ1-4
v_call: TRBV11-2
cdr3_aa: CASSRLTGGGEKLFF
cdr3_nt: TGTGCCAGCAGCCGCCTGACAGGGGGCGGTGAAAAACTGTTTTTT

d_call: TRBD2
clone_size: -
j_call: TRBJ2-7
v_call: TRBV3-1/TRBV3-2
cdr3_aa: CASSRGLAGAAYEQYF
cdr3_nt: TGTGCCAGCAGCCGGGGACTAGCGGGGGCCGCCTACGAGCAGTACTTC

d_call: TRBD1
clone_size: -
j_call: TRBJ1-2
v_call: TRBV2
cdr3_aa: CASIVDRGRGYTF
cdr3_nt: TGTGCCAGCATCGTGGACAGGGGGCGAGGCTACACCTTC

d_call: TRBD2
clone_size: -
j_call: TRBJ2-7
v_call: TRBV28
cdr3_aa: CASTSPPGLADSYEQYF
cdr3_nt: TGTGCCAGCACCTCACCCCCGGGACTAGCCGACAGCTACGAGCAGTACTTC

d_call: -
clone_size: once
j_call: TRBJ1-5
v_call: TRBV2
cdr3_aa: CASSAEQAFNQPQHF
cdr3_nt: TGTGCCAGCAGTGCAGAACAGGCTTTCAATCAGCCCCAGCATTTT

d_call: TRBD2
clone_size: -
j_call: TRBJ2-1
v_call: TRBV28
cdr3_aa: CASIPAGGLEDEQFF
cdr3_nt: TGTGCCAGCATCCCAGCGGGAGGGTTAGAGGATGAGCAGTTCTTC

d_call: TRBD1
clone_size: -
j_call: TRBJ1-1
v_call: TRBV19
cdr3_aa: CASSTGQGNTEAFF
cdr3_nt: TGTGCCAGTAGTACCGGACAGGGGAACACTGAAGCTTTCTTT

d_call: TRBD1
clone_size: -
j_call: TRBJ1-2
v_call: TRBV6-5
cdr3_aa: CASRHDRAYGYTF
cdr3_nt: TGTGCCAGCAGACACGACAGGGCCTATGGCTACACCTTC

d_call: -
clone_size: few
j_call: TRBJ1-4
v_call: TRBV12-5
cdr3_aa: CASGLSTLRVGNEKLFF
cdr3_nt: TGTGCTAGTGGTTTGAGCACTCTCCGGGTTGGTAATGAAAAACTGTTTTTT

d_call: -
clone_size: -
j_call: TRBJ1-1
v_call: TRBV11-2
cdr3_aa: CASSLTTGTYEAFF
cdr3_nt: TGTGCCAGCAGCCTTACGACAGGTACATACGAAGCTTTCTTT

d_call: TRBD1
clone_size: once
j_call: TRBJ1-6
v_call: TRBV12-3/TRBV12-4
cdr3_aa: CASSSAEGAPLHF
cdr3_nt: TGTGCCAGCAGTTCGGCTGAGGGGGCTCCCCTCCACTTT

d_call: TRBD2
clone_size: -
j_call: TRBJ2-7
v_call: TRBV10-2
cdr3_aa: CASSDAGRDEQYF
cdr3_nt: TGCGCCAGCAGTGACGCAGGGAGGGACGAGCAGTACTTC

d_call: -
clone_size: -
j_call: TRBJ1-4
v_call: TRBV6-5
cdr3_aa: CASRTGEANNEKLFF
cdr3_nt: TGTGCCAGCAGGACTGGGGAGGCCAACAATGAAAAACTGTTTTTT

d_call: -
clone_size: -
j_call: TRBJ2-7
v_call: TRBV21-1
cdr3_aa: CASSYDREPYEQYF
cdr3_nt: TGTGCCAGCAGCTACGACAGGGAACCCTACGAGCAGTACTTC

d_call: -
clone_size: -
j_call: TRBJ2-1
v_call: TRBV6-1
cdr3_aa: CASRDSVNNEQFF
cdr3_nt: TGTGCCAGCAGGGACTCGGTGAACAATGAGCAGTTCTTC

d_call: -
clone_size: few
j_call: TRBJ1-5
v_call: TRBV30
cdr3_aa: CAWSLGGNQPQHF
cdr3_nt: TGTGCCTGGAGTTTAGGGGGAAATCAGCCCCAGCATTTT

d_call: TRBD2
clone_size: once
j_call: TRBJ2-7
v_call: TRBV6-6
cdr3_aa: CASRKGLVDEQYF
cdr3_nt: TGTGCCAGCAGAAAGGGACTAGTCGACGAGCAGTACTTC

d_call: -
clone_size: -
j_call: TRBJ2-3
v_call: TRBV4-2
cdr3_aa: CASSQDQSGRGSTDTQYF
cdr3_nt: TGTGCCAGCAGCCAAGACCAATCTGGGCGGGGTAGCACAGATACGCAGTATTTT

d_call: TRBD2
clone_size: -
j_call: TRBJ2-5
v_call: TRBV19
cdr3_aa: CASSIESQRGGGKTQYF
cdr3_nt: TGTGCCAGTAGTATAGAATCGCAGCGGGGGGGCGGAAAGACCCAGTACTTC

d_call: TRBD2
clone_size: once
j_call: TRBJ2-7
v_call: TRBV5-6
cdr3_aa: CASSLWIAGASSYEQYF
cdr3_nt: TGTGCCAGCAGCTTGTGGATAGCGGGAGCCAGCTCCTACGAGCAGTACTTC

d_call: -
clone_size: -
j_call: TRBJ2-2
v_call: TRBV11-2
cdr3_aa: CASSLEGRRELFF
cdr3_nt: TGTGCCAGCAGCTTAGAAGGGAGGAGGGAGCTGTTTTTT

d_call: TRBD1
clone_size: -
j_call: TRBJ1-5
v_call: TRBV30
cdr3_aa: CAWSGQGLSQPQHF
cdr3_nt: TGTGCCTGGAGCGGACAGGGCCTCAGCCAGCCCCAGCATTTT

d_call: -
clone_size: few
j_call: TRBJ2-5
v_call: TRBV28
cdr3_aa: CASSLGGQGQETQYF
cdr3_nt: TGTGCCAGCAGTTTGGGGGGTCAGGGCCAAGAGACCCAGTACTTC

d_call: TRBD1
clone_size: -
j_call: TRBJ1-6
v_call: TRBV19
cdr3_aa: CASRIQGEQNSPLHF
cdr3_nt: TGTGCCAGTAGAATACAGGGGGAACAAAATTCACCCCTCCACTTT

d_call: -
clone_size: few
j_call: TRBJ1-2
v_call: TRBV6-6
cdr3_aa: CASTNGQSYGYTF
cdr3_nt: TGTGCCAGCACTAACGGACAATCCTATGGCTACACCTTC

d_call: -
clone_size: -
j_call: TRBJ1-5
v_call: TRBV6-1
cdr3_aa: CASSERTSRDQPQHF
cdr3_nt: TGTGCCAGCAGTGAAAGGACCTCGAGGGATCAGCCCCAGCATTTT

d_call: -
clone_size: -
j_call: TRBJ1-2
v_call: TRBV4-2
cdr3_aa: CASSHGQLAGYTF
cdr3_nt: TGTGCCAGCAGCCACGGACAGCTTGCGGGCTACACCTTC

d_call: -
clone_size: -
j_call: TRBJ1-4
v_call: TRBV7-2
cdr3_aa: CASSQTPSGGGWTNEKLFF
cdr3_nt: TGTGCCAGCAGCCAAACACCATCGGGGGGGGGCTGGACTAATGAAAAACTGTTTTTT

d_call: TRBD1
clone_size: -
j_call: TRBJ1-1
v_call: TRBV7-9
cdr3_aa: CASSPSTGANTEAFF
cdr3_nt: TGTGCCAGCAGCCCATCGACAGGGGCGAACACTGAAGCTTTCTTT

d_call: -
clone_size: -
j_call: TRBJ2-5
v_call: TRBV7-9
cdr3_aa: CASSLNAGTQYF
cdr3_nt: TGTGCCAGCAGCTTAAATGCCGGGACCCAGTACTTC

d_call: -
clone_size: -
j_call: TRBJ2-5
v_call: TRBV9
cdr3_aa: CASSVGSAPRGETQYF
cdr3_nt: TGTGCCAGCAGCGTAGGATCGGCTCCTCGAGGAGAGACCCAGTACTTC

d_call: TRBD2
clone_size: -
j_call: TRBJ2-3
v_call: TRBV11-2
cdr3_aa: CASSLGNSGGADTQYF
cdr3_nt: TGTGCCAGCAGCTTAGGAAATAGCGGGGGAGCAGATACGCAGTATTTT

d_call: -
clone_size: -
j_call: TRBJ1-1
v_call: TRBV11-2
cdr3_aa: CASSLDQTRMNTEAFF
cdr3_nt: TGTGCCAGCAGCTTAGATCAGACAAGGATGAACACTGAAGCTTTCTTT

d_call: TRBD1
clone_size: -
j_call: TRBJ1-5
v_call: TRBV7-2
cdr3_aa: CASSPGQGKQPQHF
cdr3_nt: TGTGCCAGCAGCCCCGGACAGGGCAAACAGCCCCAGCATTTT

d_call: TRBD1
clone_size: -
j_call: TRBJ1-1
v_call: TRBV28
cdr3_aa: CASSTNRGRGAFF
cdr3_nt: TGTGCCAGCAGTACGAACAGGGGGCGCGGAGCTTTCTTT

d_call: TRBD1
clone_size: -
j_call: TRBJ1-5
v_call: TRBV27
cdr3_aa: CASSPEMLDRGGQPQHF
cdr3_nt: TGTGCCAGCAGTCCCGAAATGTTAGACAGGGGGGGACAGCCCCAGCATTTT

d_call: TRBD2
clone_size: -
j_call: TRBJ2-7
v_call: TRBV5-4
cdr3_aa: CASSDPGGGGAVEQYF
cdr3_nt: TGTGCCAGCAGCGACCCCGGGGGCGGGGGGGCCGTCGAGCAGTACTTC

d_call: TRBD1
clone_size: few
j_call: TRBJ1-6
v_call: TRBV27
cdr3_aa: CASKGTVAGSPLHF
cdr3_nt: TGTGCCAGCAAGGGGACAGTAGCAGGGTCACCCCTCCACTTT

d_call: TRBD1
clone_size: -
j_call: TRBJ2-3
v_call: TRBV7-2
cdr3_aa: CASSRTGSDTQYF
cdr3_nt: TGTGCCAGCAGCCGGACAGGGTCGGATACGCAGTATTTT

d_call: TRBD1
clone_size: -
j_call: TRBJ1-1
v_call: TRBV6-1
cdr3_aa: CASSERGLGVVTTEAFF
cdr3_nt: TGTGCCAGCAGTGAGAGGGGGCTAGGGGTAGTAACGACTGAAGCTTTCTTT

d_call: TRBD2
clone_size: -
j_call: TRBJ2-3
v_call: TRBV6-5
cdr3_aa: CASSSLAGGTTDTQYF
cdr3_nt: TGTGCCAGCAGTTCACTAGCGGGGGGAACCACAGATACGCAGTATTTT

d_call: TRBD1
clone_size: -
j_call: TRBJ1-2
v_call: TRBV28
cdr3_aa: CASSTQWDRGNYGYTF
cdr3_nt: TGTGCCAGCAGTACCCAATGGGACAGGGGGAACTATGGCTACACCTTC

d_call: TRBD1
clone_size: -
j_call: TRBJ1-1
v_call: TRBV19
cdr3_aa: CASSPQTGLNTEAFF
cdr3_nt: TGTGCCAGTAGTCCCCAGACAGGGTTGAACACTGAAGCTTTCTTT

d_call: -
clone_size: -
j_call: TRBJ1-5
v_call: TRBV19
cdr3_aa: CASSIEQGRQPQHF
cdr3_nt: TGTGCCAGTAGTATAGAACAGGGCAGACAGCCCCAGCATTTT

d_call: TRBD2
clone_size: once
j_call: TRBJ2-3
v_call: TRBV6-5
cdr3_aa: CASLKERGPDTQYF
cdr3_nt: TGTGCCAGCCTTAAAGAGCGGGGTCCAGATACGCAGTATTTT

d_call: TRBD1
clone_size: -
j_call: TRBJ1-5
v_call: TRBV4-1
cdr3_aa: CASSGTGGYQPQHF
cdr3_nt: TGCGCCAGCAGTGGGACAGGGGGCTATCAGCCCCAGCATTTT

d_call: TRBD1
clone_size: few
j_call: TRBJ1-2
v_call: TRBV3-1/TRBV3-2
cdr3_aa: CASSLGQTYGYTF
cdr3_nt: TGTGCCAGCAGCCTGGGACAGACCTATGGCTACACCTTC

d_call: TRBD1
clone_size: many
j_call: TRBJ1-5
v_call: TRBV30
cdr3_aa: CAWSPTGLNQPQHF
cdr3_nt: TGTGCCTGGAGTCCGACAGGGTTGAATCAGCCCCAGCATTTT